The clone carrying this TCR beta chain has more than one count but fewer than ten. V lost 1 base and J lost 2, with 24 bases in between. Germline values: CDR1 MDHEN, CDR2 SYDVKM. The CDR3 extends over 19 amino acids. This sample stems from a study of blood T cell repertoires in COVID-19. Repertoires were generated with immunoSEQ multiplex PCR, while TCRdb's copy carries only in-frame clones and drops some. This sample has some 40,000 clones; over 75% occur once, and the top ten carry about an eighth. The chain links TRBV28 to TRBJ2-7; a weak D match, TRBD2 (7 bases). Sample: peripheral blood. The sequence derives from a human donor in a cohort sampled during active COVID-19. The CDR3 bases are TGTGCCAGCAGTTTATACCCCTACCGCGGGGAGGGGGGAGCCTACGAGCAGTACTTC. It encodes CASSLYPYRGEGGAYEQYF.